Shown below are 17 T cell receptor beta chains from a single sample sequenced in a study of blood T cell repertoires in COVID-19. Sequenced by immunoSEQ multiplex PCR; TCRdb stores in-frame clones only, minus some. The sample holds about 180,000 clones, more than 75% seen once. Specimen: PBMCs or T cells enriched from blood (not recorded which). These TCRs come from a man in his 60s who had been exposed to COVID-19.

The rearrangement links TRBV18 to TRBJ2-7, with D possibly being TRBD2 (5 bases). This CDR3 region has 14 residues. Germline CDR1 reads KGHSH; CDR2 reads LQKENI. The V end lost 2 bases, the J end lost 6 bases, and 14 bases lay between the germline ends. This chain's CDR3 is CASSPFLAPSEQYF. The CDR3 region has the DNA TGTGCCAGCTCACCATTCCTAGCCCCCTCCGAGCAGTACTTC.

CDR3 nucleotide sequence: TGTGCCAGCAGCCCCTTACCTTTGACGGGAGCGAATGTCGGGGAGCTGTTTTTT. Protein sequence: CASSPLPLTGANVGELFF. The chain combines TRBV3-1 (or the pseudogene TRBV3-2) with TRBJ2-2, with D possibly TRBD2 on 6 matching bases. The germline V gene encodes CDR1 LGHDT and CDR2 YNNKEL (reference sequence). The V end lost 4 bases, the J end lost 7 bases, and 25 bases lay between the germline ends. The CDR3 has 18 residues.

The rearrangement links TRBV27 to TRBJ1-1; unclear D gene. The CDR3 is 15 amino acids. Between the trimmed V and J ends, which lost 5 bases and 0 bases, there was a span of 13 bases. Germline V CDR1 and CDR2: MNHEY, SMNVEV (reference sequence). This CDR3 is CASSRVIPMNTEAFF. The CDR3, as DNA: TGTGCCAGCAGTCGGGTCATCCCCATGAACACTGAAGCTTTCTTT.

This chain connects TRBV24-1 to TRBJ2-3; 10 bases are a match to TRBD1. The V segment lost 11 bases and the J segment 3 bases; nucleotides outside the gene matches: 7. This CDR3 contains 14 residues. Germline values: CDR1 KGHDR, CDR2 SFDVKD. CDR3 sequence reads: CAIPTGGKTDTQYF. CDR3 nucleotides: TGTGCCATCCCGACAGGGGGCAAGACAGATACGCAGTATTTT.

As concerns this clone: At one end, the junction sequence differs from germline, possibly due to a read error. This chain links TRBV27 with TRBJ2-7; 10 positions agree with TRBD1. The CDR3 runs 14 residues. Germline V lookup: CDR1 MNHEY, CDR2 SMNVEV (reference sequence). The CDR3 sequence is CASSLGTGAYEQYF. CDR3 coding DNA: TGTGCCAGTAGTTTAGGGACAGGGGCCTACGAGCAGTACTTC.

The chain combines TRBV28 with TRBJ2-3; TRBD1 agrees at 9 bases. The CDR3 is 16 residues long. Per germline, CDR1 MDHEN and CDR2 SYDVKM. The trim removed 3 bases at V and 4 bases at J, leaving 8 bases unmatched. The CDR3 bases are TGTGCCAGCAGTTTGGGGACAGGGTTAAGGTCAGATACGCAGTATTTT. Its translation is CASSLGTGLRSDTQYF.

This clone turned up a few times. The chain carries TRBV19 and TRBJ1-2, with 7 bases that match TRBD1. V shed 5 bases, J shed 8 bases, and the junction held 14 bases outside the gene matches. Germline V gene lookup returns CDR1 LNHDA and CDR2 SQIVND (reference sequence). This CDR3 region has 15 residues. CDR3 region: CASSLRQGLVGGYTF. In DNA, the CDR3 is TGTGCCAGTAGTCTTCGACAGGGTCTCGTCGGGGGCTACACCTTC.

The chain links TRBV10-1 to TRBJ2-7, with unresolved D. Germline CDR1 and CDR2: WNHNN and SYGVQD (reference sequence). The V gene lost 4 bases and the J gene lost 4 bases, with 5 bases spanning the gap. This CDR3 is built from 11 residues. CDR3 in amino acids: CASSGGYEQYF. The DNA for the CDR3 is TGCGCCAGCAGTGGAGGTTACGAGCAGTACTTC.

V and J are TRBV5-5 and TRBJ1-1, with 8 nucleotides matching TRBD1. Losses at the gene ends were 0 bases for V and 0 bases for J; bases not matched to a gene: 10. The CDR3 is 18 residues long. Germline V gene lookup returns CDR1 SGHKS and CDR2 YYEKEE (reference sequence). CDR3 region: CASSLDMTGAVLNTEAFF. CDR3 nucleotides: TGTGCCAGCAGCTTGGACATGACAGGGGCGGTTTTGAACACTGAAGCTTTCTTT. The whole variable domain, remainder taken from reference TRBV5-5 and TRBJ1-1, is DAGVTQSPTHLIKTRGQQVTLRCSPISGHKSVSWYQQVLGQGPQFIFQYYEKEERGRGNFPDRFSARQFPNYSSELNVNALLLGDSALYLCASSLDMTGAVLNTEAFFGQGTRLTVV.

The V and J genes are TRBV5-1 and TRBJ2-5, with 7 bases matching TRBD2. The CDR3 runs to 17 residues. Looked up from germline, CDR1 is SGHRS and CDR2 is YFSETQ. The V gene end was trimmed by 1 base and the J gene end by 0 bases; junction bases not matched to a gene: 9. The CDR3 DNA follows: TGCGCCAGCAGCTTGAATCCCGGACTAGGAAACCAAGAGACCCAGTACTTC. Residues: CASSLNPGLGNQETQYF.

The chain has TRBV21-1 and TRBJ2-1; the D call TRBD2 from the table was never checked on the DNA. TRBV21-1 is marked as a pseudogene. CDR3 length equals 10 residues. This CDR3 is CASSGGEQFF. DNA for the CDR3: TGTGCCAGCAGCGGAGGTGAGCAGTTCTTC.

This clone was seen once. The chain recombines TRBV6-5 with TRBJ2-1, with D maybe TRBD2 (5 bases). This CDR3 has 11 amino acids. V was clipped by 7 bases and J by 7 bases, with 8 bases between them. Germline V gene sequence: CDR1 MNHEY, CDR2 SVGAGI. CDR3 DNA: TGTGCCAGCATTACGGGGAATGAGCAGTTCTTC. Protein: CASITGNEQFF.

The chain carries TRBV5-1 and TRBJ2-1; TRBD2 matches at 11 bases. V was pared by 4 bases and J by 3 bases, with 12 bases of the junction left unmatched. The germline gives CDR1 SGHRS, CDR2 YFSETQ. This CDR3 is built from 18 residues. CDR3 loop: CASSQGLAGGNFYNEQFF. CDR3 nucleotide sequence: TGCGCCAGCAGCCAGGGGCTAGCGGGAGGCAACTTCTACAATGAGCAGTTCTTC.

The rearrangement links TRBV29-1 to TRBJ2-5, with D perhaps TRBD1 (6 bases). V was trimmed by 4 bases and J by 6 bases, leaving 12 bases between them. Germline V gene lookup returns CDR1 SQVTM and CDR2 ANQGSEA. The CDR3 totals 12 residues. The CDR3 region is CSVVAGDKTQYF. In DNA form, the CDR3 reads TGCAGCGTTGTCGCAGGGGACAAGACCCAGTACTTC. The full variable domain, rest sourced from reference TRBV29-1 and TRBJ2-5, is SAVISQKPSRDICQRGTSLTIQCQVDSQVTMMFWYRQQPGQSLTLIATANQGSEATYESGFVIDKFPISRPNLTFSTLTVSNMSPEDSSIYLCSVVAGDKTQYFGPGTRLLVL.

The V call is TRBV7-8, the J call TRBJ1-6; no definite D call. Germline V gene lookup returns CDR1 SGHVS and CDR2 FQNEAQ. V was trimmed by 3 bases and J by 5 bases, leaving 11 bases between them. The CDR3 length is 15 residues. This CDR3 reads CASSLSGQNNSPLHF. The CDR3 DNA follows: TGTGCCAGCAGCTTGTCTGGGCAGAATAATTCACCCCTCCACTTT.

This clone appeared once. Here the CDR3 DNA reads TGCGCCAGCACCCTTAGCGGGGAAACAGATACGCAGTATTTT. Its protein is CASTLSGETDTQYF. The chain couples TRBV5-1 to TRBJ2-3, with TRBD2 matching 8 bases. This CDR3 has 14 residues. The trim removed 6 bases at V and 3 bases at J, leaving 6 bases unmatched. Germline V CDR1 and CDR2: SGHRS, YFSETQ.

This chain connects TRBV19 to TRBJ1-2, with 9 bases that match TRBD1. The CDR3 runs 14 residues. V shed 2 bases and J 8 bases; nucleotides not matched to a gene: 6. Germline V gene sequence: CDR1 LNHDA, CDR2 SQIVND (reference sequence). CDR3 loop: CASSIRDRVGGYTF. The CDR3 DNA reads TGTGCCAGTAGTATACGGGACAGGGTAGGAGGCTACACCTTC. Complete variable domain (other parts from reference TRBV19 and TRBJ1-2): DGGITQSPKYLFRKEGQNVTLSCEQNLNHDAMYWYRQDPGQGLRLIYYSQIVNDFQKGDIAEGYSVSREKKESFPLTVTSAQKNPTAFYLCASSIRDRVGGYTFGSGTRLTVV.